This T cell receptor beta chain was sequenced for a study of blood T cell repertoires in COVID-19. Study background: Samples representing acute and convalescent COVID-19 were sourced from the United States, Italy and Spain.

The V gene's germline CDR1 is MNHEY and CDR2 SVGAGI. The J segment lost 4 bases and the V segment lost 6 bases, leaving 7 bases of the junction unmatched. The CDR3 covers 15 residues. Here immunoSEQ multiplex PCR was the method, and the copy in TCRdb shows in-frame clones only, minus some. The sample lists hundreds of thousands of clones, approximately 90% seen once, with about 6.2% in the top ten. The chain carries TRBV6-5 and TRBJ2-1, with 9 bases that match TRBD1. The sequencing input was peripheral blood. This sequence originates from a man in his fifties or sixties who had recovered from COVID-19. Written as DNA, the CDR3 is TGTGCCAGCAGCCCCGGGACAGGGATATACAATGAGCAGTTCTTC. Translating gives CASSPGTGIYNEQFF.